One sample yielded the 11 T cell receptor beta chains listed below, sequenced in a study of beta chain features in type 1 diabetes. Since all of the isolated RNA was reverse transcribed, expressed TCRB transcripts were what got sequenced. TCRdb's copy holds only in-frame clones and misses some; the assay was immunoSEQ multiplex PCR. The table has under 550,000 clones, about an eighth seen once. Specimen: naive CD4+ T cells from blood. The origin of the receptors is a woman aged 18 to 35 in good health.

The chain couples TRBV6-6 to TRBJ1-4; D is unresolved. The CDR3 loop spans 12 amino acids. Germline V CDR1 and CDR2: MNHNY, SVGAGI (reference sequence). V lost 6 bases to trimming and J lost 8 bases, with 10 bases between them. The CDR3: CASRWSEEKLFF. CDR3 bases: TGTGCCAGCAGGTGGTCGGAAGAAAAACTGTTTTTT.

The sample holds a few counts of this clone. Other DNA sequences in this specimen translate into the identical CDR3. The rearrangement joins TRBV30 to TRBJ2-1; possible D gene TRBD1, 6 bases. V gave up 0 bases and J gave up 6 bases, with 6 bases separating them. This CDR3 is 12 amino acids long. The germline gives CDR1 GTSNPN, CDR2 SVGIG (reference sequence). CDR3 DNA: TGTGCCTGGAGTGTACAGGGCAATGAGCAGTTCTTC. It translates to CAWSVQGNEQFF.

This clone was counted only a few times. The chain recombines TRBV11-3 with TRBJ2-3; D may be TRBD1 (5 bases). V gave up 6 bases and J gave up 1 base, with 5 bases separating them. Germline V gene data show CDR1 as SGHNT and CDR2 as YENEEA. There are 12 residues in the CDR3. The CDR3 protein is CASRTGTDTQYF. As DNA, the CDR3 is TGTGCCAGCAGGACAGGCACAGATACGCAGTATTTT.

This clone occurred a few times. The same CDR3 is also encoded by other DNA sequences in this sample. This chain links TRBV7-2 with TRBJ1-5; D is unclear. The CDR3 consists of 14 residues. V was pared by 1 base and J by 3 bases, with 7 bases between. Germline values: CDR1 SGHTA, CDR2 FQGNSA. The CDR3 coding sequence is TGTGCCAGCAGCTTAGGACGGAACAATCAGCCCCAGCATTTT. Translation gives CASSLGRNNQPQHF.

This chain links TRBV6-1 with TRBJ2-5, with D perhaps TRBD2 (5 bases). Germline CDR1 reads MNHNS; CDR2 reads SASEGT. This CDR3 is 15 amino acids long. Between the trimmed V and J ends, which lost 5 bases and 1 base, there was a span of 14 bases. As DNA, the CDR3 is TGTGCCAGCAGTTTAGGATTGGGGAGCCAAGAGACCCAGTACTTC. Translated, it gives CASSLGLGSQETQYF.

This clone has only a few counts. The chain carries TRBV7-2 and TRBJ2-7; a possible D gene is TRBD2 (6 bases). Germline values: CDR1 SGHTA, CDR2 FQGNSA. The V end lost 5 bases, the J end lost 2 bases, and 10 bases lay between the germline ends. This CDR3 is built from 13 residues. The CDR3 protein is CASSAGQPYEQYF. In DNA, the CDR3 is TGTGCCAGCAGCGCGGGGCAGCCCTACGAGCAGTACTTC.

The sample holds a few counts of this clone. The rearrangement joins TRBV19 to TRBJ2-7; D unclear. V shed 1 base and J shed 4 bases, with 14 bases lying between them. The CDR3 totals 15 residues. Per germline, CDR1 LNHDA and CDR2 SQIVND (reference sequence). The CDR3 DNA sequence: TGTGCCAGTAGTATAGCCGCGTTGTGTGAGTACGAGCAGTACGTC. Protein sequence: CASSIAALCEYEQYV.

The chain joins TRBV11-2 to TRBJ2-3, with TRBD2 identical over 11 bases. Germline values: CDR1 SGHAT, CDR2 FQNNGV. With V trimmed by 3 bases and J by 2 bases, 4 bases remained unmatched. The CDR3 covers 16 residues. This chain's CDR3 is CASSLLAGGFTDTQYF. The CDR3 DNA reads TGTGCCAGCAGCTTGTTAGCGGGGGGGTTCACAGATACGCAGTATTTT. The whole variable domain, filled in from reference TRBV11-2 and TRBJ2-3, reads EAGVAQSPRYKIIEKRQSVAFWCNPISGHATLYWYQQILGQGPKLLIQFQNNGVVDDSQLPKDRFSAERLKGVDSTLKIQPAKLEDSAVYLCASSLLAGGFTDTQYFGPGTRLTVL.

In nucleotides, the CDR3 is TGTGCCAGCAGTTACTCGACACGGGCAGATACGCAGTATTTT. Translated: CASSYSTRADTQYF. The chain joins TRBV6-5 to TRBJ2-3; no clear D. Per germline, CDR1 MNHEY and CDR2 SVGAGI. V lost 0 bases and J 4 bases, leaving 8 bases between the germline ends. The CDR3 is made up of 14 amino acids.

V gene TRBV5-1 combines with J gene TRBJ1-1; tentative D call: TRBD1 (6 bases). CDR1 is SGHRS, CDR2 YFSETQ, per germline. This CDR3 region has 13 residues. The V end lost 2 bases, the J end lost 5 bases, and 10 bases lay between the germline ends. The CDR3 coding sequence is TGCGCCAGCAGCTTAACAGGGCGGACTGAAGCTTTCTTT. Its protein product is CASSLTGRTEAFF.

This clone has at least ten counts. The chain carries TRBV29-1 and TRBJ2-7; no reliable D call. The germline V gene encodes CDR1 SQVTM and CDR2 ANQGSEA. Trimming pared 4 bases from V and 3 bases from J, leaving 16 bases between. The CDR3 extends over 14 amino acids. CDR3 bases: TGCAGCGTTGCAGCTAGGGAATCTAGCTACGAGCAGTACTTC. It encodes CSVAARESSYEQYF.